These 28 T cell receptor beta chains originate from one sample sequenced in a study of cytomegalovirus exposure and HLA in healthy donors. The PCR made use of 60 Vbeta and 13 Jbeta primers. Data came from immunoSEQ multiplex PCR; TCRdb stores just in-frame clones and leaves some out. This table has over 200,000 clones, about 74% appearing once. Material for sequencing was PBMCs. The receptors were sampled from a woman younger than 45 in good health and CMV-seronegative.

V is TRBV10-2 and J is TRBJ1-3; D uncertain. The CDR3 runs 14 residues. Trimming removed 4 bases from V and 0 bases from J, with 7 bases in between. Germline-derived CDR1 and CDR2 are WSHSY and SAAADI. In DNA, the CDR3 is TGCGCCAGCAGTGCACAGAGCTCTGGAAACACCATATATTTT. Protein: CASSAQSSGNTIYF.

The chain couples TRBV10-3 to TRBJ1-5, with D tentatively TRBD1 (6 bases). Trimming left V 6 bases short and J 2 bases short, with 11 bases between. Germline V gene data show CDR1 as ENHRY and CDR2 as SYGVKD. The CDR3 spans 14 residues. CDR3 residues: CAIRTEGGNQPQHF. For the CDR3, the DNA is TGTGCCATCAGGACCGAGGGGGGCAATCAGCCCCAGCATTTT.

V is TRBV7-3 and J is TRBJ2-3; 7 bases agree with TRBD2. Germline assignment: CDR1 SGHTA and CDR2 FQGTGA. Trimming removed 2 bases from V and 1 base from J; junction bases left unmatched: 0. There are 14 residues in the CDR3. CDR3 in DNA: TGTGCCAGCAGCTTAGCGGGGGGCACAGATACGCAGTATTTT. Translated: CASSLAGGTDTQYF. The full variable domain, in which reference TRBV7-3 and TRBJ2-3 provide the parts outside the CDR3, is GAGVSQTPSNKVTEKGKYVELRCDPISGHTALYWYRQSLGQGPEFLIYFQGTGAADDSGLPNDRFFAVRPEGSVSTLKIQRTERGDSAVYLCASSLAGGTDTQYFGPGTRLTVL.

This chain uses TRBV9 with TRBJ1-2, with 9 bases that match TRBD1. Germline V gives CDR1 SGDLS, CDR2 YYNGEE. V lost 2 bases and J lost 1; bases outside the gene matches: 3. This CDR3 comprises 15 residues. This chain's CDR3 is CASSVTGGGNYGYTF. Here the CDR3 DNA reads TGTGCCAGCAGCGTTACAGGGGGCGGTAACTATGGCTACACCTTC.

The chain's CDR3 is CAWSLGTTGPQHF. The DNA for the CDR3 is TGTGCCTGGAGCCTAGGGACTACTGGGCCCCAGCATTTT. The V and J genes are TRBV30 and TRBJ1-5, with D perhaps matching TRBD1 (5 bases). Germline lookup yields CDR1 GTSNPN and CDR2 SVGIG (reference sequence). The CDR3 totals 13 residues. V lost 3 bases to trimming and J lost 9 bases, with 15 bases between them.

The chain couples TRBV11-2 to TRBJ1-3, with D uncertain. Trimming took 0 bases from V and 2 from J, leaving 11 bases between them. The CDR3 covers 16 residues. Germline loops: CDR1 SGHAT, CDR2 FQNNGV. The CDR3 nucleotides are TGTGCCAGCAGCTTAGATTCCGGTGGTGCTGGAAACACCATATATTTT. It translates to CASSLDSGGAGNTIYF.

The rearrangement links TRBV30 to TRBJ1-5; D perhaps matches TRBD1 (5 bases). The V gene lost 1 base and the J gene lost 2 bases, with 12 bases spanning the gap. Germline CDR1 and CDR2: GTSNPN and SVGIG (reference sequence). The CDR3 runs to 15 residues. CDR3 amino acids: CAWSGWRGGNQPQHF. The CDR3 nucleotides read TGTGCCTGGAGTGGGTGGAGGGGCGGCAATCAGCCCCAGCATTTT.

This clone has just one count. The chain joins TRBV9 to TRBJ2-1, with 9 nucleotides matching TRBD2. The junction had 3 bases not matched to a gene; V was cut back by 0 bases and J by 5 bases. The length of the CDR3 is 15 residues. The germline gives CDR1 SGDLS, CDR2 YYNGEE. Here the CDR3 DNA reads TGTGCCAGCAGCGTAGGACTAGCGGCAAACAATGAGCAGTTCTTC. This translates into CASSVGLAANNEQFF. Variable domain in full (rest from reference TRBV9 and TRBJ2-1): DSGVTQTPKHLITATGQRVTLRCSPRSGDLSVYWYQQSLDQGLQFLIQYYNGEERAKGNILERFSAQQFPDLHSELNLSSLELGDSALYFCASSVGLAANNEQFFGPGTRLTVL.

The chain has TRBV19 and TRBJ1-4, with 11 positions matching TRBD1. The CDR3 is 14 residues long. The J segment lost 8 bases and the V segment lost 5 bases, leaving 4 bases of the junction unmatched. Per the germline V gene, CDR1 is LNHDA and CDR2 is SQIVND (reference sequence). The CDR3 region is CASSADRGREKLFF. The CDR3 DNA sequence: TGTGCCAGTAGTGCGGACAGGGGGCGAGAAAAACTGTTTTTT.

A remark on this clone: Its ends do not fully match the called genes, so a read error is possible. Written as DNA, the CDR3 is TGTGCCAGCACCCAGAATCGGGGAGTCCAAGAGGCCCAGTACTTC. Translating it yields CASTQNRGVQEAQYF. The V and J genes are TRBV6-5 and TRBJ2-5; a possible D gene is TRBD2 (5 bases). Germline V gene sequence: CDR1 MNHEY, CDR2 SVGAGI. CDR3 length: 15 residues.

This clone was found a few times. V usage is TRBV6-1 and J usage is TRBJ1-5, with 8 bases identical to TRBD1. The CDR3 loop spans 14 amino acids. Per the germline V gene, CDR1 is MNHNS and CDR2 is SASEGT. J gave up 5 bases and V 2 bases, and 2 bases lay outside the gene matches. DNA of the CDR3: TGTGCCAGCAGTGAAACAGGGGGTCATCAGCCCCAGCATTTT. Translated, it gives CASSETGGHQPQHF.

This CDR3 is CSVSGATYNEQFF. The CDR3 DNA reads as TGCAGCGTAAGCGGGGCGACCTACAATGAGCAGTTCTTC. The chain carries TRBV29-1 and TRBJ2-1, with 7 bases that match TRBD2. The CDR3 covers 13 residues. Germline V gene lookup returns CDR1 SQVTM and CDR2 ANQGSEA. The V gene end was trimmed by 6 bases and the J gene end by 2 bases; junction bases not matched to a gene: 4.

The gene calls are TRBV6-1 and TRBJ2-3; 11 nucleotides line up with TRBD2. From germline, CDR1 is MNHNS and CDR2 SASEGT. The CDR3 is 13 residues long. The CDR3 DNA reads as TGTGCTTCGGGGGTAGCGGGGGGGTATGAGCAGTATTTT. Protein: CASGVAGGYEQYF.

There are a few counts of this clone. The J gene is TRBJ1-1, the V gene TRBV6-5, with no clear D. The germline V gene has CDR1 MNHEY and CDR2 SVGAGI. CDR3 length equals 13 residues. V lost 5 bases, J lost 7 bases, and 14 bases lay in between. The CDR3, as DNA: TGTGCCAGCAGTCCCTTAATAGCGGGTGAAGCTTTCTTT. As protein: CASSPLIAGEAFF.

Only a few counts were recorded for this clone. The chain joins TRBV19 to TRBJ1-2; D possibly corresponds to TRBD1 (5 bases). The ends were cut back, 3 bases at V and 7 bases at J, with 33 bases in the middle. CDR1 and CDR2 (germline): LNHDA, SQIVND (reference sequence). This CDR3 spans 20 amino acids. The DNA for the CDR3 is TGTGCCAGTAGTATTTTCGCGAGGAGGGAGGCTTGGGACTATAAAGGTGGCTACACCTTC. This sequence encodes CASSIFARREAWDYKGGYTF.

This clone has only a few counts. The chain has TRBV9 and TRBJ1-2; a weak D match, TRBD1 (6 bases). CDR1 and CDR2 from the germline V gene are SGDLS and YYNGEE. Between the trimmed V and J ends, which lost 2 bases and 6 bases, there was a span of 17 bases. The CDR3 is 15 amino acids. The CDR3 nucleotides are TGTGCCAGCAGCGTCCGGGACACCGCCTTGGATGGCTACACCTTC. Amino acids: CASSVRDTALDGYTF.

The gene calls are TRBV9 and TRBJ2-3, with TRBD2 matching 8 bases. Germline V gene data show CDR1 as SGDLS and CDR2 as YYNGEE. Trimming took 2 bases from V and 4 from J; bases not matched to a gene: 6. CDR3 length: 15 amino acids. The CDR3 DNA sequence: TGTGCCAGCAGCGTCGGGGGGGTTCGGGCAGATACGCAGTATTTT. Translation: CASSVGGVRADTQYF.

This clone has only one observation. The chain combines TRBV7-2 with TRBJ2-6; 7 nucleotides agree with TRBD2. The junction had 3 bases not matched to a gene; V was cut back by 5 bases and J by 2 bases. CDR1 SGHTA and CDR2 FQGNSA come from the germline V gene. This CDR3 is 15 amino acids long. The chain's CDR3 is CASSRAGAGANVLTF. For the CDR3, the DNA is TGTGCCAGCAGCCGGGCGGGGGCTGGGGCCAACGTCCTGACTTTC.

The J gene is TRBJ2-2, the V gene TRBV5-1; 8 bases map to TRBD2. There are 14 residues in the CDR3. CDR1 SGHRS and CDR2 YFSETQ come from the germline V gene. The junction had 8 bases not matched to a gene; V was cut back by 4 bases and J by 9 bases. The CDR3 DNA reads TGCGCCAGCAGCCCAATCACTAGCGGACGGGAGCTGTTTTTT. Its translation: CASSPITSGRELFF.

This sequence joins TRBV6-1 and TRBJ1-1; D is undetermined. V was cut by 5 bases and J by 8 bases, with 18 bases left in between. The CDR3 runs 14 residues. Germline V CDR1 and CDR2: MNHNS, SASEGT. Here the CDR3 DNA reads TGTGCCAGCAGTTCCGGACTGGGGAACGAGGAAGCTTTCTTT. Translating it yields CASSSGLGNEEAFF.

Note on this clone: One end of the junction is discordant with germline, which a read error may explain. V usage is TRBV7-6 and J usage is TRBJ2-7; tentatively, D is TRBD1 (6 bases). From germline, CDR1 is SGHVS and CDR2 FNYEAQ. This CDR3 has 15 amino acids. The CDR3 reads CASGLPGWQGHEQYF. DNA of the CDR3: TGTGCCAGCGGCTTACCAGGGTGGCAGGGGCACGAGCAGTACTTC.

The chain carries TRBV5-4 and TRBJ2-5; the D gene is possibly TRBD1 (5 bases). V was clipped by 0 bases and J by 4 bases, with 13 bases between them. Germline V lookup: CDR1 SGHNT, CDR2 YYREEE (reference sequence). CDR3 size: 15 residues. The CDR3 protein is CASSLGALRGETQYF. The CDR3 DNA reads as TGTGCCAGCAGCTTGGGGGCTTTAAGGGGAGAGACCCAGTACTTC.

The V and J genes are TRBV5-4 and TRBJ1-1; D call uncertain. Germline V gene data show CDR1 as SGHNT and CDR2 as YYREEE (reference sequence). V lost 1 base and J lost 11, with 6 bases in between. The CDR3 extends over 10 amino acids. DNA of the CDR3: TGTGCCAGCAGCTTGTACGGGGCTTTCTTT. This gives the protein CASSLYGAFF. The whole variable domain, remainder taken from reference TRBV5-4 and TRBJ1-1, is ETGVTQSPTHLIKTRGQQVTLRCSSQSGHNTVSWYQQALGQGPQFIFQYYREEENGRGNFPPRFSGLQFPNYSSELNVNALELDDSALYLCASSLYGAFFGQGTRLTVV.

The genes are TRBV30 and TRBJ1-1, with D perhaps TRBD1 (6 bases). Trimming left V 0 bases short and J 11 bases short, with 16 bases between. This CDR3 region has 13 residues. The germline CDR1 and CDR2 sequences are GTSNPN and SVGIG (reference sequence). This chain's CDR3 is CAWSVHQGMGAFF. The CDR3 DNA reads TGTGCCTGGAGTGTACATCAGGGGATGGGGGCTTTCTTT. The full variable domain, with the rest looked up from reference TRBV30 and TRBJ1-1, is SQTIHQWPATLVQPVGSPLSLECTVEGTSNPNLYWYRQAAGRGLQLLFYSVGIGQISSEVPQNLSASRPQDRQFILSSKKLLLSDSGFYLCAWSVHQGMGAFFGQGTRLTVV.

The V and J genes are TRBV7-9 and TRBJ2-5; D not resolved. This CDR3 spans 13 amino acids. Germline loops: CDR1 SEHNR, CDR2 FQNEAQ (reference sequence). The V end lost 4 bases, the J end lost 1 base, and 7 bases lay between the germline ends. CDR3: CASSSFGQETQYF. The CDR3 DNA sequence: TGTGCCAGCAGCTCGTTCGGCCAAGAGACCCAGTACTTC. The variable domain in full, with the rest retrieved from reference TRBV7-9 and TRBJ2-5, is DTGVSQNPRHKITKRGQNVTFRCDPISEHNRLYWYRQTLGQGPEFLTYFQNEAQLEKSRLLSDRFSAERPKGSFSTLEIQRTEQGDSAMYLCASSSFGQETQYFGPGTRLLVL.

V and J are TRBV5-5 and TRBJ1-1; D possibly corresponds to TRBD1 (6 bases). Germline-derived CDR1 and CDR2 are SGHKS and YYEKEE (reference sequence). There are 15 residues in the CDR3. Trimming pared 0 bases from V and 2 bases from J, leaving 11 bases between. The DNA for the CDR3 is TGTGCCAGCAGCTTGGTTTACAGGGTCAACACTGAAGCTTTCTTT. Residues: CASSLVYRVNTEAFF. Full variable domain (missing parts from reference TRBV5-5 and TRBJ1-1): DAGVTQSPTHLIKTRGQQVTLRCSPISGHKSVSWYQQVLGQGPQFIFQYYEKEERGRGNFPDRFSARQFPNYSSELNVNALLLGDSALYLCASSLVYRVNTEAFFGQGTRLTVV.

This chain joins TRBV21-1 and TRBJ1-5. TRBV21-1 is an annotated pseudogene. This CDR3 has 14 amino acids. The CDR3 here is CATPRARIHQPQHF. Written as DNA, the CDR3 is TGTGCCACCCCCCGAGCAAGAATTCATCAGCCCCAGCATTTT.

V gene TRBV5-1 combines with J gene TRBJ1-3; unclear D gene. The CDR3 length is 14 residues. Trimming pared 0 bases from V and 4 bases from J, leaving 8 bases between. Germline V gene sequence: CDR1 SGHRS, CDR2 YFSETQ. The CDR3 region is CASSLGGIGNTIYF. CDR3 sequence (DNA): TGCGCCAGCAGCTTGGGAGGGATAGGAAACACCATATATTTT.